The next 25 T cell receptor beta chains were all read from a single sample in a study of T cells after yellow fever vaccination. TCRdb processed the 5' RACE reads anew with MiXCR; each CDR3 protein has one entry. The sample holds 620,000 or so distinct CDR3 sequences; roughly a sixth are singletons and the top ten take 17%. Sequences were derived from PBMCs, sampled about 5 days after the first yellow fever vaccination. These receptors were obtained from a man aged 18 to 30 who received the YFV17D yellow fever vaccine.

Many counts were recorded for this clonotype. The chain has TRBV7-9 and TRBJ2-3, with 11 nucleotides matching TRBD2. This CDR3 region has 16 residues. Unmatched junction bases numbered 5, after V lost 5 bases and J lost 1 base. Germline V CDR1 and CDR2: SEHNR, FQNEAQ (reference sequence). For the CDR3, the DNA is TGTGCCAGCAGCGAGTCACTAGCGGGGGGCACAGATACGCAGTATTTT. This translates into CASSESLAGGTDTQYF.

The V call is TRBV11-2, the J call TRBJ1-2, with D possibly TRBD1 on 5 matching bases. This CDR3 spans 14 amino acids. Trimming pared 1 base from V and 6 bases from J, leaving 12 bases between. The V gene's germline CDR1 is SGHAT and CDR2 FQNNGV. This CDR3 is CASSLAPRVHGYTF. CDR3 nucleotide sequence: TGTGCCAGCAGCTTAGCTCCCAGGGTACATGGCTACACCTTC.

The V and J genes are TRBV5-1 and TRBJ2-3; 9 bases agree with TRBD1. After removal of 3 bases from V and 0 bases from J, the junction contained 5 bases not matched to a gene. Germline assignment: CDR1 SGHRS and CDR2 YFSETQ. The CDR3 has 16 residues. The CDR3 reads CASSSSGTGSTDTQYF. The DNA for the CDR3 is TGCGCCAGCAGCTCCTCCGGGACAGGGAGCACAGATACGCAGTATTTT.

This clonotype showed up just a few times. V gene TRBV4-2 combines with J gene TRBJ1-2, with D tentatively TRBD1 (6 bases). Germline V lookup: CDR1 LGHNA, CDR2 YNFKEQ. The CDR3 length is 14 residues. With 0 bases removed from V and 7 bases from J, the gap between germline ends came to 12 bases. CDR3 DNA: TGTGCCAGCAGCCAAGATCCGGGGGGCTCTGGCTACACCTTC. This gives the protein CASSQDPGGSGYTF.

This clonotype was recorded a few times. The V and J genes are TRBV5-1 and TRBJ2-1; TRBD2 agrees at 14 bases. The CDR3 length is 15 residues. V was clipped by 4 bases and J by 8 bases; unmatched bases: 5. Germline values: CDR1 SGHRS, CDR2 YFSETQ. The CDR3: CASSTGLAGGDEQFF. The CDR3 nucleotides are TGCGCCAGCAGCACCGGACTAGCGGGGGGTGATGAGCAGTTCTTC.

This clonotype was recorded a few times. The genes are TRBV18 and TRBJ1-1; D call uncertain. Germline CDR1 is KGHSH and CDR2 is LQKENI. Trimming left V 1 base short and J 1 base short, with 7 bases between. The CDR3 sequence is 14 residues long. The CDR3, as DNA: TGTGCCAGCTCACCACGTCAGCAGAACACTGAAGCTTTCTTT. This gives the protein CASSPRQQNTEAFF. Full variable domain (remainder filled in from reference TRBV18 and TRBJ1-1): NAGVMQNPRHLVRRRGQEARLRCSPMKGHSHVYWYRQLPEEGLKFMVYLQKENIIDESGMPKERFSAEFPKEGPSILRIQQVVRGDSAAYFCASSPRQQNTEAFFGQGTRLTVV.

This clonotype was observed a few times. The rearrangement uses TRBV7-9 and TRBJ2-5, with a tentative D call TRBD2 (6 bases). Germline V gene sequence: CDR1 SEHNR, CDR2 FQNEAQ (reference sequence). CDR3 length: 14 amino acids. The V and J ends lost 4 bases and 2 bases respectively, with 11 bases between them. DNA of the CDR3: TGTGCCAGCAGCTCAAGGAGGGCGCAAGAGACCCAGTACTTC. It encodes CASSSRRAQETQYF.

The V call is TRBV6-5, the J call TRBJ1-2; D is possibly TRBD1 (5 bases). Germline V gene lookup returns CDR1 MNHEY and CDR2 SVGAGI. The CDR3 has 15 residues. V was shortened by 3 bases and J by 7 bases, with 18 bases between the two germline ends. The CDR3 DNA reads as TGTGCCAGCAGTTATACCCCCCGGGGCCAGGGTGGCTACACCTTC. This gives the protein CASSYTPRGQGGYTF.

This clonotype was seen only a few times. The chain uses TRBV5-6 and TRBJ2-2, with D perhaps TRBD1 or TRBD2 (6 bases each). The germline V gene has CDR1 SGHDT and CDR2 YYEEEE. The V and J ends lost 4 bases and 5 bases respectively, with 15 bases between them. The CDR3 length is 15 residues. CDR3 DNA sequence: TGTGCCAGCAGCGTGGGGGGCCCGAGGACCGGGGAGCTGTTTTTT. It encodes CASSVGGPRTGELFF.

The rearrangement links TRBV5-1 to TRBJ2-3; tentatively, D is TRBD2 (5 bases). Trimming stripped 4 bases from V and 5 bases from J, with 14 bases between. Per the germline V gene, CDR1 is SGHRS and CDR2 is YFSETQ. CDR3 length: 14 residues. The CDR3 reads CASSGRSGIDTQYF. As DNA, the CDR3 is TGCGCCAGCAGCGGACGGTCGGGGATAGATACGCAGTATTTT.

This clonotype was found many times. The chain carries TRBV5-5 and TRBJ1-6, with 7 bases identical to TRBD1. Germline V gives CDR1 SGHKS, CDR2 YYEKEE (reference sequence). V shed 3 bases, J shed 7 bases, and the junction held 4 bases outside the gene matches. This CDR3 has 14 residues. The CDR3 is CASSSRGGNSPLHF. The CDR3 nucleotides are TGTGCCAGCAGCTCCAGGGGGGGGAATTCACCCCTCCACTTT.

The V call is TRBV29-1, the J call TRBJ2-2, with D tentatively TRBD1 (6 bases). This CDR3 comprises 14 residues. The V gene lost 4 bases and the J gene lost 3 bases, with 12 bases spanning the gap. The germline V gene encodes CDR1 SQVTM and CDR2 ANQGSEA. For the CDR3, the DNA is TGCAGCGTTGCAGGGGCGTTGGACACCGGGGAGCTGTTTTTT. Its protein is CSVAGALDTGELFF.

CDR3 protein: CASSVGTGLDEQYF. In DNA, the CDR3 is TGCGCCAGCAGTGTCGGGACAGGGTTGGACGAGCAGTACTTC. The rearrangement uses TRBV5-1 and TRBJ2-7, with 9 bases lining up with TRBD1. The V gene end was trimmed by 5 bases and the J gene end by 5 bases; junction bases not matched to a gene: 8. The CDR3 extends over 14 amino acids. CDR1 is SGHRS and CDR2 is YFSETQ in the germline V gene.

The chain employs TRBV12-3 or TRBV12-4 and TRBJ2-1; possible D gene TRBD2, 6 bases. This CDR3 is built from 19 residues. Trimming cost V 7 bases and J 0 bases, with 25 bases left between them. The DNA for the CDR3 is TGTGCCAGCAACCCGGGACGGCGAGGGCTGGGGGGCTCCTACAATGAGCAGTTCTTC. This gives the protein CASNPGRRGLGGSYNEQFF.

This sequence joins TRBV19 and TRBJ2-1; a weak D match, TRBD2 (5 bases). The germline CDR1 and CDR2 sequences are LNHDA and SQIVND (reference sequence). The ends were cut back, 5 bases at V and 8 bases at J, with 16 bases in the middle. The CDR3 contains 14 residues. The CDR3 region has the DNA TGTGCCAGTAGTTCTTACCAGGCGAGGGATGAGCAGTTCTTC. As protein: CASSSYQARDEQFF.

V is TRBV5-5 and J is TRBJ1-5; possible D gene TRBD1, 6 bases. This CDR3 contains 15 residues. Trimming cost V 4 bases and J 0 bases, with 11 bases left between them. Germline V CDR1 and CDR2: SGHKS, YYEKEE (reference sequence). The CDR3 sequence: CASSNRVSSNQPQHF. The CDR3 bases are TGTGCCAGCAGCAACAGGGTATCTAGCAATCAGCCCCAGCATTTT.

The chain joins TRBV12-3 or TRBV12-4 to TRBJ2-5, with 9 bases that match TRBD2. Trimming cost V 7 bases and J 1 base; bases outside gene matches: 7. The CDR3 totals 15 residues. The DNA of the CDR3 is TGTGCCAGCACCCTGCTAGCGGGGCTCCAAGAGACCCAGTACTTC. It translates to CASTLLAGLQETQYF.

This clonotype was counted ten times or more. J is TRBJ2-5 and V is TRBV30; the match to TRBD2 covers 8 bases. The CDR3 loop spans 13 amino acids. With 1 base clipped from V and 3 bases from J, the junction kept 1 base outside the gene matches. CDR1 GTSNPN and CDR2 SVGIG come from the germline V gene (reference sequence). CDR3: CAWSGGLEETQYF. The CDR3 nucleotides read TGTGCCTGGAGTGGGGGACTAGAAGAGACCCAGTACTTC.

This clonotype was picked up a small number of times. The chain couples TRBV7-9 to TRBJ1-4; D is possibly TRBD1 (5 bases). Germline CDR1 and CDR2: SEHNR and FQNEAQ (reference sequence). This CDR3 spans 15 amino acids. The germline V and J ends were trimmed by 7 bases and 5 bases, with 17 bases remaining between them. The CDR3 spells CASTPPGSGNEKLFF. The CDR3 bases are TGTGCCAGCACTCCCCCGGGGTCAGGGAATGAAAAACTGTTTTTT.

The sample holds a few counts of this clonotype. This chain joins TRBV7-9 and TRBJ1-2; TRBD1 agrees at 8 bases. In germline, CDR1 is SEHNR, CDR2 FQNEAQ (reference sequence). The CDR3 spans 14 residues. The ends lost 5 bases at V and 4 bases at J; junction bases unmatched: 6. As DNA, the CDR3 is TGTGCCAGCAGCCCAAGCACAGGGGGCTATGGCTACACCTTC. As protein: CASSPSTGGYGYTF.

The chain joins TRBV11-1 to TRBJ1-4; TRBD1 agrees at 12 bases. CDR1 and CDR2 from the germline V gene are SGHAT and FQDESV (reference sequence). The V and J ends lost 5 bases and 0 bases, in that order; junction bases with no gene match: 13. The CDR3 has 20 amino acids. CDR3 sequence (DNA): TGTGCCAGCAGCGCCTCCGGGACAGGGGGCGCGGGGCCAACTAATGAAAAACTGTTTTTT. Protein product: CASSASGTGGAGPTNEKLFF.

The chain combines TRBV9 with TRBJ1-3; 7 nucleotides line up with TRBD1. Germline CDR1 is SGDLS and CDR2 is YYNGEE. V lost 4 bases and J lost 0; bases outside the gene matches: 7. This CDR3 has 16 residues. The CDR3 loop reads CASSPRGDSSGNTIYF. DNA for the CDR3: TGTGCCAGCAGCCCGAGGGGGGACAGCTCTGGAAACACCATATATTTT.

V and J are TRBV27 and TRBJ1-4, with 11 bases matching TRBD1. This CDR3 spans 17 amino acids. V lost 4 bases, J lost 6 bases, and 10 bases stayed unmatched. Germline assignment: CDR1 MNHEY and CDR2 SMNVEV (reference sequence). The CDR3 loop is CASSSARDRGGDEKLFF. Here the CDR3 DNA reads TGTGCCAGCAGTTCCGCTCGGGACAGGGGGGGGGATGAAAAACTGTTTTTT.

The V call is TRBV20-1, the J call TRBJ2-3, with TRBD2 matching 7 bases. CDR3 length: 14 residues. Per the germline V gene, CDR1 is DFQATT and CDR2 is SNEGSKA (reference sequence). Trimming took 6 bases from V and 4 from J; bases not matched to a gene: 10. The CDR3 here is CSATGTGGADTQYF. The CDR3 DNA sequence: TGCAGTGCAACCGGGACGGGGGGTGCAGATACGCAGTATTTT.

CDR3 sequence: CASTPRAESTDTQYF. The CDR3 nucleotides read TGCGCCAGCACCCCCCGGGCGGAGAGCACAGATACGCAGTATTTT. V is TRBV5-1 and J is TRBJ2-3; no firm D call. V was shortened by 6 bases and J by 0 bases, with 14 bases between the two germline ends. Germline CDR1 SGHRS, CDR2 YFSETQ. The length of the CDR3 is 15 residues.